This T cell receptor (beta chain) was found in a study of post-analysis software for immune sequencing data. Study as a whole: The disease courses covered relapsing-remitting, secondary progressive and progressive-relapsing multiple sclerosis.

With regard to this clonotype: Its matching antigen is unknown.

Study results and caveats: Strong co-clustering by F measure was seen for same-batch samples. In multiple sclerosis, normalized Chao1 diversity was significantly below that of controls. Roughly 5 TRBV segments, TRBV5-6, TRBV5-1 and TRBV20-1 among them, were found more frequent in patients than controls.

The TCR beta cDNA libraries contained unique molecular identifiers. In TCRdb, the PCR reads were re-called with MiXCR into one record per CDR3 protein. The sample shows about 680,000 distinct CDR3 sequences, approximately 59% of them seen only once. Germline-derived CDR1 and CDR2 are SGHKS and YYEKEE (reference sequence). This CDR3 spans 16 amino acids. V lost 1 base, J lost 0 bases, and 7 bases stayed unmatched. The TCR originated in a girl between 2 and 10 years old with multiple sclerosis. J is TRBJ2-7 and V is TRBV5-5; 7 positions agree with TRBD1. Sample: blood. This CDR3 reads CASSLWGTVSSYEQYF. CDR3 sequence (DNA): TGTGCCAGCAGCTTGTGGGGGACAGTCTCCTCCTACGAGCAGTACTTC.